This TCR beta chain was retrieved from a study of T-cell memory formation after mild COVID-19 (dated by TCRdb to 2020 to 2023). Notes on the research overall: Most TCR sequence clusters were specific to one of the two donors. Longitudinal TCRalpha and TCRbeta repertoire sequencing tracked T-cell clones expanding and contracting after mild COVID-19 in two donors. The cohort comprised two young, previously healthy adult volunteers, one female and one male. The investigation overall reported the following: Only two mild cases were covered in the study, and larger cohorts including severe cases with pre-infection samples were considered necessary. Balanced CD4/CD8 phenotypes were observed for clones contracting from day 15 to 85, whereas a bias towards CD4+ was observed for a second wave of clones expanding from day 15 to 37. Some responding clones were detected in pre-infection memory, suggesting pre-existing cross-reactive memory T cells joined the SARS-CoV-2 response. Contracting CD4+ clones turned up mainly in the CM and EM memory subsets, whereas EMRA was where CD8+ clones were enriched. The second-wave clones that peaked on day 37 were not confirmed to be SARS-CoV-2 specific.

Sequenced on an Illumina NovaSeq 6000. TCRalpha and TCRbeta cDNA libraries were built by 5'RACE with constant-segment primers, adding sample barcodes and unique molecular identifiers. Trizol reagent was used to extract RNA from every sample. Amplification of the libraries took two PCR steps, and the second step added a second sample barcode plus Illumina TruSeq adapters. Sequencing of the libraries was done on an Illumina NovaSeq, producing 2 x 150 bp paired-end reads. The paper's data handling went like this. With migec v1.2.7, reads were demultiplexed and then collapsed into UMI-guided consensus sequences. With mixcr v2.1.11, UMI consensuses were aligned to TRA and TRB V and J templates and assembled into clonotypes. A clonotype was counted as expanded or contracted only if both edgeR and NoisET called the change significant, with noise models trained on biological replicates. For edgeR calls, a false discovery rate-adjusted p below 0.01 and a log2 fold-change threshold of 1 were applied. PCA with hierarchical clustering of max-normalized trajectories of the 1000 most abundant clonotypes was used as exploratory dynamics analysis. Separately sequenced CD4+ and CD8+ repertoires were used to assign a CD4 or CD8 phenotype to each responding clone. TCRdb's own reprocessing of the public reads used fastp at Q25 and MiXCR and kept productive beta chains. Every entry covers one CDR3 protein and lists the most common genes and DNA from its rows. The V and J calls shown here were made by TCRdb, not taken from the authors' results. The sample table holds roughly 550,000 distinct CDR3 sequences, of which roughly 21% were seen once. 9.5% to 15% of the sample goes to the ten largest clones.

V loses 5 bases, J loses 2 bases, and the germline ends lie 14 bases apart. The CDR3 covers 14 residues, taking in both the cysteine and the phenylalanine. The CDR3 DNA has 42 bases and is translated from base 1. Sequences SGHRS (CDR1) and YFSETQ (CDR2) are obtained from the germline V gene. Ficoll-Paque density gradient centrifugation was the method used to isolate PBMCs. Concerning this clonotype itself: Its antigen remains unidentified. Base qualities are missing; no much larger clone stands one base away.

The chain uses TRBV5-1 and TRBJ2-7; possibly the D gene is TRBD2, per 6 matching bases. Material for sequencing was PBMCs or a T cell subset sorted from them (not recorded which). The sequence came from an adult woman who had mild COVID-19 (a few samples of this study predate the infection). The sample titles of this study are shuffled in the database, so cell type and time point are left out; the donor was told from shared clones. CDR3 loop: CASSPGDQAYEQYF. The sequenced DNA is TGCGCCAGCAGTCCGGGGGACCAAGCCTACGAGCAGTACTTC.